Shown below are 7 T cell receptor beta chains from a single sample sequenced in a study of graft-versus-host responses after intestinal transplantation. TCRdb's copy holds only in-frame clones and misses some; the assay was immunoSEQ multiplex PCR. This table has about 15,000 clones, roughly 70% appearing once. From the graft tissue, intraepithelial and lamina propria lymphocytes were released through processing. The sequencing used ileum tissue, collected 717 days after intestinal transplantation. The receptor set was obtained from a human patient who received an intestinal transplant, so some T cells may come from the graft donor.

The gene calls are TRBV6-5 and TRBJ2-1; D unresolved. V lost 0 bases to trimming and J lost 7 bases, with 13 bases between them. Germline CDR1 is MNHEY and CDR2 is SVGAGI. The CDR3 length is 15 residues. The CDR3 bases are TGTGCCAGCAGTTACTCGCCCACTCTAGGGAATGAGCAGTTCTTC. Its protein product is CASSYSPTLGNEQFF.

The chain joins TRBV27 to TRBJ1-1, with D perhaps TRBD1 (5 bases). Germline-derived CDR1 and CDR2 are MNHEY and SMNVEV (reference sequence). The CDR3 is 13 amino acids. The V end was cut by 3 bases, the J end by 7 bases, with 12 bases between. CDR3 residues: CASSFWQGYEAFF. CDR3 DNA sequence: TGTGCCAGCAGTTTTTGGCAGGGCTATGAAGCTTTCTTT.

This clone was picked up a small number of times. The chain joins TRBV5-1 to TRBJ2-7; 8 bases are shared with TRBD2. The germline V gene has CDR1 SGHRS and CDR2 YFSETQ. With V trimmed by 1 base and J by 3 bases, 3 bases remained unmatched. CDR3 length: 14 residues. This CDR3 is CASSLYSGSYEQYF. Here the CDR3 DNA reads TGCGCCAGCAGCTTGTACAGCGGGAGCTACGAGCAGTACTTC.

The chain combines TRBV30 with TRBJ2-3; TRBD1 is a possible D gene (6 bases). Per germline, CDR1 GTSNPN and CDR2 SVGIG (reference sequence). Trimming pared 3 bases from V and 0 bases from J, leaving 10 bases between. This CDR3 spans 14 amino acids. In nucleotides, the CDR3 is TGTGCCTGGAGCTTGGGGGCGAGCACAGATACGCAGTATTTT. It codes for CAWSLGASTDTQYF.

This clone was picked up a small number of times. The CDR3, as DNA: TGTGCCAGCAGTTCCTACTCTCCAGTCCACAATGAGCAGTTCTTC. Translation: CASSSYSPVHNEQFF. The chain recombines TRBV27 with TRBJ2-1; D unclear. Germline V lookup: CDR1 MNHEY, CDR2 SMNVEV (reference sequence). The CDR3 has 15 residues. With 4 bases removed from V and 5 bases from J, the gap between germline ends came to 15 bases.

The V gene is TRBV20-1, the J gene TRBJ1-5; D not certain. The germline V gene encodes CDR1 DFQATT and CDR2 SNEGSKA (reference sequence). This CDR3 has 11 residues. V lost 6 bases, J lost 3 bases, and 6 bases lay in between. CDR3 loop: CSAGFNQPQHF. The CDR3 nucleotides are TGCAGTGCGGGTTTCAATCAGCCCCAGCATTTT.

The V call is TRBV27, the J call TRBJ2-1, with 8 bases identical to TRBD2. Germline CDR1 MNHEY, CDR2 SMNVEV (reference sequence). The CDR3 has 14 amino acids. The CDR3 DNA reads TGTGCAGCTGCCCGCACGGGAGGGTACAATGAGCAGTTCTTC. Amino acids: CAAARTGGYNEQFF.